Listed below are T cell receptor beta chains from one sample, sequenced in a study of cytomegalovirus exposure and HLA in healthy donors. TCRdb's table, derived via immunoSEQ multiplex PCR, lists solely in-frame clones and lacks some. The table has 150,000 to 200,000 clones, around 74% seen once. The sequencing input was PBMCs. These receptors all stem from a female donor in good health and CMV-seronegative. Each CDR3 is given with its conserved first and last residue. D genes are given only for firm matches. The size of a clone is reported for some rows only, either as once, few or many, or as a class for expanded clones.

clone size: -; J gene: TRBJ2-7; V gene: TRBV7-9; D gene: -; CDR3 DNA: TGTGCCAGCAGCTTAGGTCTATCCTCCTACGAGCAGTACTTC; CDR3 protein: CASSLGLSSYEQYF
clone size: -; J gene: TRBJ2-3; V gene: TRBV9; D gene: -; CDR3 DNA: TGTGCCAGCAGCTTCCAACAGGAGGGCGGGGCAGATACGCAGTATTTT; CDR3 protein: CASSFQQEGGADTQYF
clone size: -; J gene: TRBJ2-7; V gene: TRBV6-5; D gene: -; CDR3 DNA: TGTGCCAGCAGCCCCATTCTCCCAGTGTCCTACGAGCAGTACTTC; CDR3 protein: CASSPILPVSYEQYF
clone size: -; J gene: TRBJ1-6; V gene: TRBV30; D gene: TRBD1; CDR3 DNA: TGTGCCTGGAGTAAGCCGGGACAGGGATTGCCCCTCCACTTT; CDR3 protein: CAWSKPGQGLPLHF
clone size: -; J gene: TRBJ1-2; V gene: TRBV7-2; D gene: -; CDR3 DNA: TGTGCCAGCAGCCCCCCAGGGGTCTACATAGGCTACACCTTC; CDR3 protein: CASSPPGVYIGYTF
clone size: -; J gene: TRBJ1-4; V gene: TRBV18; D gene: -; CDR3 DNA: TGTGCCAGCTCACGAAGGGAGGTCGGGAATGAAAAACTGTTTTTT; CDR3 protein: CASSRREVGNEKLFF
clone size: -; J gene: TRBJ1-3; V gene: TRBV30; D gene: -; CDR3 DNA: TGTGCCTGGAGTGTAGCATTTGGAAACACCATATATTTT; CDR3 protein: CAWSVAFGNTIYF
clone size: once; J gene: TRBJ2-2; V gene: TRBV5-1; D gene: -; CDR3 DNA: TGCGCCAGCAGCTTGGAGCTAGCCCCTCCCGGGGAGCTGTTTTTT; CDR3 protein: CASSLELAPPGELFF
clone size: -; J gene: TRBJ2-3; V gene: TRBV5-1; D gene: TRBD2; CDR3 DNA: TGCGCCAGCAGCTTGGAGCCTAGCGGGGGGTATAAAGATACGCAGTATTTT; CDR3 protein: CASSLEPSGGYKDTQYF
clone size: -; J gene: TRBJ2-5; V gene: TRBV18; D gene: -; CDR3 DNA: TGTGCCAGCTCACTTACAGGATTTGACCAAGAGACCCAGTACTTC; CDR3 protein: CASSLTGFDQETQYF
clone size: few; J gene: TRBJ1-3; V gene: TRBV2; D gene: TRBD1; CDR3 DNA: TGTGCCAGCAGGGAACAGGGGGGCGGAAACACCATATATTTT; CDR3 protein: CASREQGGGNTIYF
clone size: -; J gene: TRBJ2-1; V gene: TRBV9; D gene: TRBD2; CDR3 DNA: TGTGCCAGCAGCGCGGACCTGAGCGGGAGACACAATGAGCAGTTCTTC; CDR3 protein: CASSADLSGRHNEQFF
clone size: -; J gene: TRBJ2-6; V gene: TRBV2; D gene: TRBD1; CDR3 DNA: TGTGCCAGCAGTGAAGTGCTTACGACAGGGGGGGTCTCTGGGGCCAACGTCCTGACTTTC; CDR3 protein: CASSEVLTTGGVSGANVLTF
clone size: -; J gene: TRBJ2-1; V gene: TRBV30; D gene: TRBD2; CDR3 DNA: TGTGCCTGGAGCATAGGCGGGGGGGCGTATGAGCAGTTCTTC; CDR3 protein: CAWSIGGGAYEQFF
clone size: few; J gene: TRBJ2-2; V gene: TRBV19; D gene: -; CDR3 DNA: TGTGCCAGTAGTATAGGCGGCGGGGAGCTGTTTTTT; CDR3 protein: CASSIGGGELFF
clone size: -; J gene: TRBJ2-5; V gene: TRBV2; D gene: -; CDR3 DNA: TGTGCCAGCAGCGACCCGGACTGGAGAGGCGAGACCCAGTACTTC; CDR3 protein: CASSDPDWRGETQYF
clone size: few; J gene: TRBJ1-2; V gene: TRBV28; D gene: TRBD1; CDR3 DNA: TGTGCCAGCAGTACAGGACAGGGGGCGGCCAGTGGCTACACCTTC; CDR3 protein: CASSTGQGAASGYTF
clone size: few; J gene: TRBJ1-1; V gene: TRBV7-9; D gene: TRBD1; CDR3 DNA: TGTGCCAGCAGCATCGGACAGGGGGGACCACCTGAAGCTTTCTTT; CDR3 protein: CASSIGQGGPPEAFF
clone size: -; J gene: TRBJ2-5; V gene: TRBV29-1; D gene: -; CDR3 DNA: TGCAGCGTTGCTCAGGGGTCGGAGACCCAGTACTTC; CDR3 protein: CSVAQGSETQYF
clone size: -; J gene: TRBJ1-1; V gene: TRBV9; D gene: -; CDR3 DNA: TGTGCCAGCAGCGTAGGAGGGGGTACCATGAACACTGAAGCTTTCTTT; CDR3 protein: CASSVGGGTMNTEAFF
clone size: -; J gene: TRBJ2-7; V gene: TRBV18; D gene: TRBD2; CDR3 DNA: TGTGCCAGCTCACTCCTGACTAGCGGACCTACCTACGAGCAGTACTTC; CDR3 protein: CASSLLTSGPTYEQYF
clone size: -; J gene: TRBJ2-1; V gene: TRBV19; D gene: -; CDR3 DNA: TGTGCCAGTAGTATACTAGCGAATACCGAGCAGTTCTTC; CDR3 protein: CASSILANTEQFF
clone size: few; J gene: TRBJ1-2; V gene: TRBV7-8; D gene: TRBD1; CDR3 DNA: TGTGCCAGCAGCCGGACAGGGGGTAACTATGGCTACACCTTC; CDR3 protein: CASSRTGGNYGYTF
clone size: once; J gene: TRBJ2-7; V gene: TRBV6-5; D gene: -; CDR3 DNA: TGTGCCAGCAGTAACCTACCTCAGGGCGCCTACGAGCAGTACTTC; CDR3 protein: CASSNLPQGAYEQYF
clone size: -; J gene: TRBJ1-3; V gene: TRBV5-1; D gene: -; CDR3 DNA: TGCGCCAGCAGCTTGATAGGGAGCTCTGGAAACACCATATATTTT; CDR3 protein: CASSLIGSSGNTIYF
clone size: -; J gene: TRBJ2-1; V gene: TRBV5-1; D gene: -; CDR3 DNA: TGCGCCAGCAGCCCCTTTAACAATGAGCAGTTCTTC; CDR3 protein: CASSPFNNEQFF
clone size: -; J gene: TRBJ1-5; V gene: TRBV6-1; D gene: TRBD1; CDR3 DNA: TGTGCCAGCGTAGGACAGGGCAATCAGCCCCAGCATTTT; CDR3 protein: CASVGQGNQPQHF
clone size: -; J gene: TRBJ2-4; V gene: TRBV7-9; D gene: -; CDR3 DNA: TGTGCCAGCAGCCACCCGGTGAAAAACATTCAGTACTTC; CDR3 protein: CASSHPVKNIQYF
clone size: -; J gene: TRBJ2-7; V gene: TRBV2; D gene: TRBD2; CDR3 DNA: TGTGCCAGCAGGTCCGGGACTACCGCCTACGAGCAGTACTTC; CDR3 protein: CASRSGTTAYEQYF
clone size: once; J gene: TRBJ2-7; V gene: TRBV9; D gene: -; CDR3 DNA: TGTGCCAGCAGCGTAGATCCTAAGTTCATAGAGCAGTACTTC; CDR3 protein: CASSVDPKFIEQYF
clone size: few; J gene: TRBJ2-2; V gene: TRBV4-2; D gene: -; CDR3 DNA: TGTGCCAGCAGCCGGTCCCCCCCAGCGGTGAACACCGGGGAGCTGTTTTTT; CDR3 protein: CASSRSPPAVNTGELFF
clone size: -; J gene: TRBJ2-1; V gene: TRBV2; D gene: TRBD2; CDR3 DNA: TGTGCCAGCAGTGGTAGCGGGAGGAGGAATGAGCAGTTCTTC; CDR3 protein: CASSGSGRRNEQFF
clone size: -; J gene: TRBJ2-3; V gene: TRBV4-1; D gene: TRBD2; CDR3 DNA: TGCGCCAGCAGCCAAGGTCCTCCCCCAGCGGGGTTCACAGATACGCAGTATTTT; CDR3 protein: CASSQGPPPAGFTDTQYF
clone size: -; J gene: TRBJ2-1; V gene: TRBV10-3; D gene: TRBD2; CDR3 DNA: TGTGCCATCAGTTGGACTAGCGGGAGGGGTACGAATGAGCAGTTCTTC; CDR3 protein: CAISWTSGRGTNEQFF
clone size: -; J gene: TRBJ2-5; V gene: TRBV7-6; D gene: -; CDR3 DNA: TGTGCCAGCAGCCCCCGGACAGTGGAAGAGACCCAGTACTTC; CDR3 protein: CASSPRTVEETQYF
clone size: -; J gene: TRBJ1-1; V gene: TRBV19; D gene: -; CDR3 DNA: TGTGCCAGTAGTACCCCGGGGGGTCGGACTGAAGCTTTCTTT; CDR3 protein: CASSTPGGRTEAFF
clone size: -; J gene: TRBJ1-5; V gene: TRBV4-2; D gene: -; CDR3 DNA: TGTGCCAGCAGCCAAGTTTTAGGAGGGGATCGTCAGCCCCAGCATTTT; CDR3 protein: CASSQVLGGDRQPQHF
clone size: -; J gene: TRBJ2-7; V gene: TRBV7-9; D gene: TRBD1; CDR3 DNA: TGTGCCAGCAGCTCGGAAACCTCAGGGGGCGCTTACTCCTACGAGCAGTACTTC; CDR3 protein: CASSSETSGGAYSYEQYF
clone size: -; J gene: TRBJ2-7; V gene: TRBV9; D gene: -; CDR3 DNA: TGTGCCAGCAGCGTAGGCCTCGGGGAAACTATGCAGTACTTC; CDR3 protein: CASSVGLGETMQYF
clone size: -; J gene: TRBJ1-2; V gene: TRBV2; D gene: TRBD1; CDR3 DNA: TGTGCCAGCAGTGAGGGGACAGGGATTGCCTATGGCTACACCTTC; CDR3 protein: CASSEGTGIAYGYTF